These 13 T cell receptor beta chains share one sample of origin, sequenced in a study of CD4 T cells in relation to SARS-CoV-2 and coronaviruses. For these receptors, no antigen is known. Data came from immunoSEQ multiplex PCR; TCRdb stores just in-frame clones and leaves some out. The sample has roughly 20,000 clones, about 70% seen once; the top ten hold 12%. The unexposed donors gave CD4+ T cells in about 2010-2019, prior to COVID-19. After nine to ten days of culture, CD4+ T cells were isolated. The sample consisted of CD4+ T cells from PBMCs, cultured in vitro. The receptor source for this set is a human donor in good health.

The genes are TRBV25-1 and TRBJ2-3; D unresolved. The CDR3 has 15 amino acids. In germline, CDR1 is MGHDK, CDR2 SYGVNS. The V and J ends lost 2 bases and 2 bases respectively, with 11 bases between them. The CDR3 reads CASSEKDVYTDTQYF. The CDR3 nucleotides read TGTGCCAGCAGTGAAAAGGACGTATACACAGATACGCAGTATTTT.

This chain uses TRBV5-5 with TRBJ1-3; no firm D call. The CDR3 covers 13 residues. Germline V gene lookup returns CDR1 SGHKS and CDR2 YYEKEE (reference sequence). V was cut by 4 bases and J by 0 bases, with 5 bases left in between. The CDR3 nucleotides read TGTGCCAGCAGCGTAATCTCTGGAAACACCATATATTTT. Protein product: CASSVISGNTIYF. Looking up the rest from reference TRBV5-5 and TRBJ1-3 gives the full variable domain: DAGVTQSPTHLIKTRGQQVTLRCSPISGHKSVSWYQQVLGQGPQFIFQYYEKEERGRGNFPDRFSARQFPNYSSELNVNALLLGDSALYLCASSVISGNTIYFGEGSWLTVV.

This sequence joins TRBV15 and TRBJ2-7, with D possibly being TRBD2 (6 bases). The CDR3 extends over 13 amino acids. CDR1 is LNHNV and CDR2 is YYDKDF in the germline V gene (reference sequence). V gave up 4 bases and J gave up 2 bases, with 9 bases separating them. The CDR3 coding sequence is TGTGCCACCAGCAAGCCGGGAGCCTACGAGCAGTACTTC. This codes for CATSKPGAYEQYF.

The chain combines TRBV15 with TRBJ2-2; D gene uncertain. V lost 5 bases, J lost 1 base, and 8 bases lay in between. The CDR3 is made up of 14 amino acids. In germline, CDR1 is LNHNV, CDR2 YYDKDF (reference sequence). CDR3 residues: CATSPPGNTGELFF. The CDR3 DNA is TGTGCCACCAGCCCACCCGGGAACACCGGGGAGCTGTTTTTT.

The V and J genes are TRBV2 and TRBJ2-7; 11 bases are shared with TRBD1. J lost 6 bases, V lost 8 bases, and 3 bases had no gene match. Per germline, CDR1 SNHLY and CDR2 FYNNEI. The CDR3 is 12 amino acids. CDR3: CASQGTGGEQYF. In DNA, the CDR3 is TGTGCCAGCCAGGGGACAGGGGGCGAGCAGTACTTC.

The chain combines TRBV2 with TRBJ1-1, with D unclear. Germline assignment: CDR1 SNHLY and CDR2 FYNNEI. The CDR3 is 13 residues long. Trimming stripped 4 bases from V and 2 bases from J, with 8 bases between. CDR3 nucleotide sequence: TGTGCCAGCAGTGTGCTTGAAAACACTGAAGCTTTCTTT. It encodes CASSVLENTEAFF.

A few counts support this clone. The chain uses TRBV19 and TRBJ1-3; possible D gene TRBD1, 5 bases. The CDR3 runs to 14 residues. Per the germline V gene, CDR1 is LNHDA and CDR2 is SQIVND (reference sequence). Trimming removed 7 bases at V and 0 bases at J, with 10 bases between. CDR3 nucleotides: TGTGCCAGTAATGGGGCACTCTCTGGAAACACCATATATTTT. Its translation: CASNGALSGNTIYF. The complete variable domain, with remaining parts taken from reference TRBV19 and TRBJ1-3, reads DGGITQSPKYLFRKEGQNVTLSCEQNLNHDAMYWYRQDPGQGLRLIYYSQIVNDFQKGDIAEGYSVSREKKESFPLTVTSAQKNPTAFYLCASNGALSGNTIYFGEGSWLTVV.

The V and J genes are TRBV19 and TRBJ2-3; tentatively, D is TRBD2 (5 bases). Trimming left V 5 bases short and J 5 bases short, with 14 bases between. The CDR3 is made up of 14 amino acids. Germline V gene sequence: CDR1 LNHDA, CDR2 SQIVND (reference sequence). As DNA, the CDR3 is TGTGCCAGTAGTCTGCGGCAGACTATAGATACGCAGTATTTT. This codes for CASSLRQTIDTQYF.

The chain links TRBV4-1 to TRBJ2-5, with 7 positions matching TRBD2. The junction had 9 bases not matched to a gene; V was cut back by 0 bases and J by 2 bases. Per the germline V gene, CDR1 is MGHRA and CDR2 is YSYEKL. The CDR3 is 17 amino acids. CDR3 in amino acids: CASSQDHSSGHQETQYF. The CDR3 DNA reads TGCGCCAGCAGCCAAGATCATAGTAGCGGGCATCAAGAGACCCAGTACTTC.

The chain recombines TRBV11-3 with TRBJ2-1; D call uncertain. The CDR3 has 14 amino acids. V was clipped by 3 bases and J by 7 bases, with 13 bases between them. The V gene's germline CDR1 is SGHNT and CDR2 YENEEA. The DNA for the CDR3 is TGTGCCAGCAGCTTCGGTCAAGCACGGAATGAGCAGTTCTTC. This gives the protein CASSFGQARNEQFF.

This clone was detected once. The chain uses TRBV15 and TRBJ2-5; 9 bases align to TRBD1. V lost 0 bases to trimming and J lost 2 bases; unmatched junction nucleotides: 1. This CDR3 is 15 amino acids long. From germline, CDR1 is LNHNV and CDR2 YYDKDF (reference sequence). The CDR3 DNA reads TGTGCCACCAGCAGAGATGGACAGGGGCAAGAGACCCAGTACTTC. It yields the protein CATSRDGQGQETQYF.

This chain joins TRBV28 and TRBJ2-1; 8 bases are a match to TRBD2. This CDR3 has 14 residues. The V gene's germline CDR1 is MDHEN and CDR2 SYDVKM. V lost 5 bases to trimming and J lost 3 bases; unmatched junction nucleotides: 3. CDR3 protein: CASSTTSGYNEQFF. The CDR3 DNA reads as TGTGCCAGCAGTACCACTAGCGGCTACAATGAGCAGTTCTTC.

This clone was seen more than once but under ten times. V and J are TRBV18 and TRBJ1-2, with TRBD1 as a possible D gene (5 bases). Germline-derived CDR1 and CDR2 are KGHSH and LQKENI. Trimming cost V 6 bases and J 12 bases, with 20 bases left between them. The CDR3 sequence is 13 residues long. The CDR3 spells CASSPDGTRSHTF. CDR3 nucleotides: TGTGCCAGCTCCCCCGACGGGACCCGGAGCCACACCTTC.